A single sample gave rise to the 14 T cell receptor beta chains below, sequenced in a study of T cell responses to AZD1222 COVID-19 vaccine (dated by TCRdb to 2020 to 2022). In light of the paper, this sample's time point label describes: baseline before first vaccination. The library was prepared using the immunoSEQ multiplex PCR assay. The clones in this table, taken by TCRdb from immuneACCESS, are in-frame only. Not every clone is retained; where verified, under half of the shortfall comes from an unresolved V gene, and the cause of the rest is unknown. The sample table records roughly 190,000 clones; about 92% of these occur just once. The ten largest clones represent about 3.9% of the sample. The input for sequencing was peripheral blood, taken on day 0 of AZD1222 vaccination. The origin of the receptors is an adult in good health.

The chain recombines TRBV18 with TRBJ1-2; 10 bases align to TRBD1. V lost 6 bases to trimming and J lost 7 bases; unmatched junction nucleotides: 11. CDR1 KGHSH and CDR2 LQKENI come from the germline V gene. The CDR3 spans 15 residues. The CDR3 DNA follows: TGTGCCAGCTCGACCGGACAGGGGGAGATAGGTGGCTACACCTTC. This encodes CASSTGQGEIGGYTF.

V gene TRBV7-9 combines with J gene TRBJ2-7; 7 nucleotides agree with TRBD1. Germline assignment: CDR1 SEHNR and CDR2 FQNEAQ (reference sequence). V trimming: 4 bases; J trimming: 7 bases; junction bases outside the gene matches: 7. The CDR3 is made up of 13 amino acids. The CDR3 bases are TGTGCCAGCAGCTCCGGACAGGTTAGGGAGCAGTACTTC. Its translation: CASSSGQVREQYF.

This clone was seen once. The V and J genes are TRBV6-1 and TRBJ1-2; maybe TRBD1 (5 bases). The CDR3 is made up of 13 amino acids. Germline loops: CDR1 MNHNS, CDR2 SASEGT. The V end lost 2 bases, the J end lost 7 bases, and 11 bases lay between the germline ends. The chain's CDR3 is CASSEQGLAGYTF. The CDR3, as DNA: TGTGCCAGCAGTGAACAGGGTCTGGCTGGCTACACCTTC.

J is TRBJ1-6 and V is TRBV18; 10 nucleotides align to TRBD1. Germline CDR1 and CDR2: KGHSH and LQKENI. V gave up 0 bases and J gave up 3 bases; unmatched junction bases: 5. The CDR3 length is 18 residues. The CDR3 is CASSPPGQGYNYNSPLHF. The CDR3 DNA reads TGTGCCAGCTCACCACCGGGACAGGGGTACAACTATAATTCACCCCTCCACTTT.

This chain uses TRBV6-5 with TRBJ2-7, with 9 bases matching TRBD1. Germline CDR1 MNHEY, CDR2 SVGAGI. The J segment lost 1 base and the V segment lost 5 bases, leaving 6 bases of the junction unmatched. This CDR3 has 15 amino acids. The CDR3 nucleotides read TGTGCCAGCAGTCCCGGACAGGGGCAGTCCTACGAGCAGTACTTC. It encodes CASSPGQGQSYEQYF.

The rearrangement joins TRBV3-1 (or the pseudogene TRBV3-2) to TRBJ2-7, with D hard to call. Trimming stripped 1 base from V and 2 bases from J, with 6 bases between. The V gene's germline CDR1 is LGHDT and CDR2 YNNKEL (reference sequence). The CDR3 runs to 13 residues. CDR3 in DNA: TGTGCCAGCAGCCAAGGCCAAACCTACGAGCAGTACTTC. Its protein product is CASSQGQTYEQYF.

The chain recombines TRBV7-9 with TRBJ1-4; a weak D match, TRBD1 (6 bases). V shed 8 bases and J shed 5 bases, with 12 bases lying between them. Per the germline V gene, CDR1 is SEHNR and CDR2 is FQNEAQ (reference sequence). This CDR3 is 13 amino acids long. As DNA, the CDR3 is TGTGCCAGCCGCGGCAGGGGAAATGAAAAACTGTTTTTT. This gives the protein CASRGRGNEKLFF.

J is TRBJ1-1 and V is TRBV6-5, with D possibly TRBD1 on 5 matching bases. CDR3 length: 14 amino acids. The V gene lost 11 bases and the J gene lost 4 bases, with 20 bases spanning the gap. Germline values: CDR1 MNHEY, CDR2 SVGAGI. CDR3 protein: CAARSAGISTEAFF. In DNA, the CDR3 is TGTGCCGCGAGGTCAGCAGGGATTAGCACTGAAGCTTTCTTT.

This clone was found once. The chain links TRBV12-3 or TRBV12-4 to TRBJ2-7, with no clear D. Trimming removed 1 base at V and 3 bases at J, with 7 bases between. The CDR3 covers 13 residues. CDR3 in amino acids: CASSLGGVYEQYF. The CDR3 DNA sequence: TGTGCCAGCAGTTTAGGAGGAGTCTACGAGCAGTACTTC.

This rearrangement joins TRBV3-1 (or the pseudogene TRBV3-2) to TRBJ2-7; D might be TRBD2 (5 bases). V gave up 3 bases and J gave up 3 bases, with 12 bases separating them. This CDR3 contains 14 residues. Per the germline V gene, CDR1 is LGHDT and CDR2 is YNNKEL (reference sequence). CDR3 sequence reads: CASSQTTMSYEQYF. CDR3 coding DNA: TGTGCCAGCAGCCAGACTACAATGAGCTACGAGCAGTACTTC.

The chain combines TRBV9 with TRBJ2-2, with unresolved D. Trimming shortened V by 0 bases and J by 6 bases, and 6 bases separated the two germline ends. Germline V gene lookup returns CDR1 SGDLS and CDR2 YYNGEE. There are 13 residues in the CDR3. The CDR3 coding sequence is TGTGCCAGCAGCGTAGGGTGGTCCGGGGAGCTGTTTTTT. Its protein is CASSVGWSGELFF.

The CDR3 protein is CAIRASGTDTQYF. In DNA, the CDR3 is TGTGCCATTAGGGCTAGCGGAACAGATACGCAGTATTTT. The chain recombines TRBV19 with TRBJ2-3; 7 positions agree with TRBD2. CDR1 is LNHDA and CDR2 is SQIVND in the germline V gene (reference sequence). The CDR3 is made up of 13 amino acids. V lost 10 bases to trimming and J lost 3 bases; unmatched junction nucleotides: 7.

V is TRBV6-1 and J is TRBJ1-3; 10 bases agree with TRBD1. Losses at the gene ends were 3 bases for V and 4 bases for J; bases not matched to a gene: 6. Germline V CDR1 and CDR2: MNHNS, SASEGT. The CDR3 is 16 amino acids. Here the CDR3 DNA reads TGTGCCAGCAGTGACCGGACAGGGGGGTCCGGAAACACCATATATTTT. It specifies CASSDRTGGSGNTIYF.

This sequence joins TRBV9 and TRBJ1-4; possibly TRBD1 for D (5 bases). Per germline, CDR1 SGDLS and CDR2 YYNGEE. The CDR3 is 14 residues long. V dropped 0 bases and J dropped 8 bases, with 11 bases sitting between them. The DNA of the CDR3 is TGTGCCAGCAGCGTAGAAGGGGAGGAGGAAAAACTGTTTTTT. Encoded protein: CASSVEGEEEKLFF.